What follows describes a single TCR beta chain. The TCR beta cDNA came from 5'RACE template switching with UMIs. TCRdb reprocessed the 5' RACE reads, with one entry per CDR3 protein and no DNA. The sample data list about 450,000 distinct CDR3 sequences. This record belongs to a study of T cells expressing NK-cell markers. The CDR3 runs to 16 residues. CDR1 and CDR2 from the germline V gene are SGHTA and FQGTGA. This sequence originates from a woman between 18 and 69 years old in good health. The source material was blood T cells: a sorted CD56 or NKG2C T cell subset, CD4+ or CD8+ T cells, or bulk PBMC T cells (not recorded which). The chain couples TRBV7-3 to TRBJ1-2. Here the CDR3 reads CASSLTPTRLAVGYTF.